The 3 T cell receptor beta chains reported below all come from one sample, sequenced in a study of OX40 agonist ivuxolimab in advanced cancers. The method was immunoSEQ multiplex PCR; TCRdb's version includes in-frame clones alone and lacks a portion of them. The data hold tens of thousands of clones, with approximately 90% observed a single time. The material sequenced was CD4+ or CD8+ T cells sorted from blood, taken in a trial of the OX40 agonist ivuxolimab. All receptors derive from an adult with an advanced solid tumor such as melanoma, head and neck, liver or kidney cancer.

CDR3 nucleotides: TGCGCCAGCAGCCAAGGCGGACTGGCAGGGACCCAGTACTTC. It encodes CASSQGGLAGTQYF. This chain uses TRBV4-1 with TRBJ2-5; D is possibly TRBD2 (5 bases). The CDR3 has 14 amino acids. The germline V gene encodes CDR1 MGHRA and CDR2 YSYEKL. V was clipped by 1 base and J by 7 bases, with 13 bases between them.

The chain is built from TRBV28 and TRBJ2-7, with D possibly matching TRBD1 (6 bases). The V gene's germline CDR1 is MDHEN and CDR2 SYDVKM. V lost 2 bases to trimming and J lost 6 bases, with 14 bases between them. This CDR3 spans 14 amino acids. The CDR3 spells CASSLKNRVGEQYF. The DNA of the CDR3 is TGTGCCAGCAGTTTAAAGAACAGGGTTGGCGAGCAGTACTTC.

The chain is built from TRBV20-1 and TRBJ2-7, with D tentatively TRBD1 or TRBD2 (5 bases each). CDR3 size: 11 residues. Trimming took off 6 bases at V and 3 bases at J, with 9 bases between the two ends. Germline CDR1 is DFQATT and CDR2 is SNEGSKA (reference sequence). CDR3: CSAGDSYEQYF. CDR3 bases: TGCAGTGCGGGAGACAGCTACGAGCAGTACTTC.